One and the same sample provided the 20 T cell receptor beta chains below, sequenced in a study of blood T cell repertoires in COVID-19. TCRdb's copy holds only in-frame clones and misses some; the assay was immunoSEQ multiplex PCR. Altogether about 200,000 clones are present, around 80% being singletons, with the ten largest covering 5.5%. The sequenced material came from peripheral blood. The receptor set was obtained from a woman aged 70-85 years with acute or convalescent COVID-19.

V gene TRBV3-1 (or the pseudogene TRBV3-2) combines with J gene TRBJ2-5, with D maybe TRBD1 (5 bases). CDR1 and CDR2 from the germline V gene are LGHDT and YNNKEL (reference sequence). Trimming took off 0 bases at V and 5 bases at J, with 7 bases between the two ends. This CDR3 contains 13 residues. The CDR3 sequence is CASSQDQGETQYF. CDR3 DNA: TGTGCCAGCAGCCAAGACCAGGGTGAGACCCAGTACTTC.

The rearrangement uses TRBV27 and TRBJ2-7, with 10 bases matching TRBD1. Germline CDR1 MNHEY, CDR2 SMNVEV (reference sequence). The length of the CDR3 is 14 residues. After removal of 6 bases from V and 4 bases from J, the junction contained 6 bases not matched to a gene. The CDR3 DNA reads TGTGCCAGCAGAGTGCCGGGACAGGGGTACGAGCAGTACTTC. It translates to CASRVPGQGYEQYF.

The gene calls are TRBV3-1 (or the pseudogene TRBV3-2) and TRBJ1-5; no reliable D call. V dropped 3 bases and J dropped 0 bases, with 6 bases sitting between them. The germline gives CDR1 LGHDT, CDR2 YNNKEL (reference sequence). The CDR3 consists of 14 residues. The CDR3 loop is CASSQGTSNQPQHF. The CDR3 nucleotides read TGTGCCAGCAGCCAGGGCACTAGCAATCAGCCCCAGCATTTT.

CDR3 in amino acids: CASSVTVDEKLFF. In nucleotides, the CDR3 is TGCGCCAGCAGCGTGACTGTTGATGAAAAACTGTTTTTT. V is TRBV5-1 and J is TRBJ1-4; D is ambiguous. This CDR3 region has 13 residues. The V gene's germline CDR1 is SGHRS and CDR2 YFSETQ. Trimming shortened V by 4 bases and J by 6 bases, and 10 bases separated the two germline ends.

This chain uses TRBV5-1 with TRBJ2-7; 7 nucleotides agree with TRBD2. The CDR3 length is 16 residues. The germline gives CDR1 SGHRS, CDR2 YFSETQ. The J segment lost 2 bases and the V segment lost 0 bases, leaving 8 bases of the junction unmatched. In DNA, the CDR3 is TGCGCCAGCAGCTTGGTTGGTAGCGGGCCCACCTACGAGCAGTACTTC. Amino acids: CASSLVGSGPTYEQYF.

This chain uses TRBV7-9 with TRBJ2-7, with 8 bases lining up with TRBD2. After removal of 5 bases from V and 2 bases from J, the junction contained 5 bases not matched to a gene. The CDR3 sequence is 14 residues long. Germline lookup yields CDR1 SEHNR and CDR2 FQNEAQ (reference sequence). The CDR3 region is CASSPGTSPYEQYF. The CDR3 nucleotides read TGTGCCAGCAGCCCCGGGACTAGTCCCTACGAGCAGTACTTC. Based on the CDR3 plus reference TRBV7-9 and TRBJ2-7, the full variable domain is DTGVSQNPRHKITKRGQNVTFRCDPISEHNRLYWYRQTLGQGPEFLTYFQNEAQLEKSRLLSDRFSAERPKGSFSTLEIQRTEQGDSAMYLCASSPGTSPYEQYFGPGTRLTVT.

This clone has a single count. The chain recombines TRBV24-1 with TRBJ1-2, with D unclear. Trimming took off 5 bases at V and 3 bases at J, with 9 bases between the two ends. The germline CDR1 and CDR2 sequences are KGHDR and SFDVKD. The CDR3 covers 13 residues. In nucleotides, the CDR3 is TGTGCCACCAGTGCACAGAATGACTATGGCTACACCTTC. This gives the protein CATSAQNDYGYTF.

The V call is TRBV28, the J call TRBJ2-1; TRBD2 matches 13 bases. After removal of 4 bases from V and 2 bases from J, the junction contained 5 bases not matched to a gene. This CDR3 comprises 17 residues. CDR1 and CDR2 (germline): MDHEN, SYDVKM. The CDR3 loop is CASSSRTSGSPYNEQFF. DNA for the CDR3: TGTGCCAGCAGTTCCCGGACTAGCGGGAGCCCCTACAATGAGCAGTTCTTC.

Notes on this clone: In the same sample, other DNA sequences code for this CDR3. This chain connects TRBV21-1 to TRBJ2-2; the table's TRBD2 call for D was not verified on the DNA. TRBV21-1 constitutes a pseudogene. This CDR3 comprises 14 residues. CDR3 bases: TGTGCCAGCAGTACAGCGGGGGGAAGTGGGGAGCTGTTTTTT. Protein sequence: CASSTAGGSGELFF.

V usage is TRBV19 and J usage is TRBJ2-3; tentative D call: TRBD1 (5 bases). Trimming shortened V by 4 bases and J by 4 bases, and 27 bases separated the two germline ends. This CDR3 comprises 19 residues. CDR1 and CDR2 from the germline V gene are LNHDA and SQIVND (reference sequence). CDR3 protein: CASSSKAPQGPEAADTQYF. Written as DNA, the CDR3 is TGTGCCAGTAGTAGTAAAGCCCCCCAGGGCCCTGAGGCGGCAGATACGCAGTATTTT.

The chain links TRBV7-9 to TRBJ2-3; 10 bases are shared with TRBD1. In germline, CDR1 is SEHNR, CDR2 FQNEAQ (reference sequence). V dropped 1 base and J dropped 6; count of bases not matched to a gene: 4. The CDR3 is made up of 15 amino acids. CDR3 sequence (DNA): TGTGCCAGCAGCTTAGGGGACAGGGGATACGATACGCAGTATTTT. As protein: CASSLGDRGYDTQYF. Based on the CDR3 plus reference TRBV7-9 and TRBJ2-3, the full variable domain is DTGVSQNPRHKITKRGQNVTFRCDPISEHNRLYWYRQTLGQGPEFLTYFQNEAQLEKSRLLSDRFSAERPKGSFSTLEIQRTEQGDSAMYLCASSLGDRGYDTQYFGPGTRLTVL.

The rearrangement joins TRBV6-6 to TRBJ2-7; tentative D call: TRBD1 (6 bases). Per germline, CDR1 MNHNY and CDR2 SVGAGI (reference sequence). The CDR3 runs 15 residues. V was pared by 5 bases and J by 6 bases, with 20 bases between. The CDR3 DNA follows: TGTGCCAGCAGTACCCCCTTAGGGGAACAGGGCGAGCAGTACTTC. This codes for CASSTPLGEQGEQYF.

V and J are TRBV28 and TRBJ1-2; a possible D gene is TRBD1 (5 bases). Germline-derived CDR1 and CDR2 are MDHEN and SYDVKM. This CDR3 spans 15 amino acids. V was clipped by 6 bases and J by 4 bases, with 18 bases between them. Here the CDR3 DNA reads TGTGCCAGCAGCCGCGGGACCCCCTTAACCTATGGCTACACCTTC. It encodes CASSRGTPLTYGYTF.

This chain connects TRBV30 to TRBJ2-3, with 12 bases lining up with TRBD1. The ends lost 1 base at V and 3 bases at J; junction bases unmatched: 8. The CDR3 runs to 17 residues. CDR1 is GTSNPN, CDR2 SVGIG, per germline (reference sequence). The CDR3 loop is CAWSGGWGQGATDTQYF. The CDR3, as DNA: TGTGCCTGGAGTGGGGGTTGGGGACAGGGGGCGACAGATACGCAGTATTTT.

This chain joins TRBV19 and TRBJ2-2; 10 nucleotides match TRBD2. Looked up from germline, CDR1 is LNHDA and CDR2 is SQIVND (reference sequence). The CDR3 runs to 16 residues. V was pared by 5 bases and J by 6 bases, with 9 bases of the junction left unmatched. This chain's CDR3 is CASSPTSGNEAGELFF. CDR3 DNA sequence: TGTGCCAGTAGTCCCACTAGCGGGAACGAGGCCGGGGAGCTGTTTTTT.

The rearrangement joins TRBV19 to TRBJ2-3; maybe TRBD2 (6 bases). Germline V gives CDR1 LNHDA, CDR2 SQIVND (reference sequence). V lost 1 base and J 5 bases, leaving 16 bases between the germline ends. The CDR3 runs to 16 residues. CDR3 sequence: CASSIGERGGGDTQYF. The CDR3 DNA reads as TGTGCCAGTAGTATAGGGGAGAGGGGAGGCGGAGATACGCAGTATTTT.

This clone was found once. The V call is TRBV6-6, the J call TRBJ1-6; 9 bases map to TRBD1. V lost 8 bases to trimming and J lost 10 bases; unmatched junction nucleotides: 6. CDR1 is MNHNY and CDR2 is SVGAGI in the germline V gene (reference sequence). There are 13 residues in the CDR3. The chain's CDR3 is CASGGQGDSPLHF. The CDR3 bases are TGTGCCAGCGGGGGACAGGGAGACTCACCCCTCCACTTT.

The V call is TRBV7-9, the J call TRBJ2-7, with 11 bases fitting TRBD1. Germline-derived CDR1 and CDR2 are SEHNR and FQNEAQ (reference sequence). With V trimmed by 3 bases and J by 5 bases, 6 bases remained unmatched. The CDR3 consists of 15 residues. This CDR3 reads CASSFWGTGGDEQYF. CDR3 sequence (DNA): TGTGCCAGCAGCTTTTGGGGGACAGGGGGAGACGAGCAGTACTTC.

This clone was counted once. The chain has TRBV24-1 and TRBJ2-1, with a possible D match to TRBD2 (6 bases). There are 16 residues in the CDR3. The ends were cut back, 7 bases at V and 9 bases at J, with 24 bases in the middle. The germline V gene encodes CDR1 KGHDR and CDR2 SFDVKD. In DNA, the CDR3 is TGTGCCACCAGCCACCCCCTTACTAGCTCGCAGGGTGAGCAGTTCTTC. Residues: CATSHPLTSSQGEQFF.

The CDR3 protein is CASSYSPGTEAFF. The CDR3 DNA reads TGTGCCAGCAGTTACTCTCCGGGGACTGAAGCTTTCTTT. The chain links TRBV6-5 to TRBJ1-1; D remains unclear. The CDR3 totals 13 residues. Germline V CDR1 and CDR2: MNHEY, SVGAGI. Trimming took 0 bases from V and 5 from J, leaving 7 bases between them.